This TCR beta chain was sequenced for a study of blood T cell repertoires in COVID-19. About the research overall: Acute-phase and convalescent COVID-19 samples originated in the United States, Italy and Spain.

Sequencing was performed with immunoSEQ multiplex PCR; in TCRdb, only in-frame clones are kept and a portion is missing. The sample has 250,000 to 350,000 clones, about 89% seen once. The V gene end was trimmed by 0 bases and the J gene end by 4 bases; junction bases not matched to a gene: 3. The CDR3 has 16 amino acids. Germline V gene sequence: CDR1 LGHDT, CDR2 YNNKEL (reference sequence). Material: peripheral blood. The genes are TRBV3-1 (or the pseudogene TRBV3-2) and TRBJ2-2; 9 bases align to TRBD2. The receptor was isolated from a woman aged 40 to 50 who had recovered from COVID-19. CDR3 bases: TGTGCCAGCAGCCAAGATAGCGGGAGACGCACCGGGGAGCTGTTTTTT. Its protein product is CASSQDSGRRTGELFF.